These 3 T cell receptor beta chains were sequenced from one sample in a study of T cells in Graves' hyperthyroidism and ophthalmopathy. RNA transcripts gave rise to amplified TCR beta CDR3 regions. With the HTBI primer set, the TCR CDR3 went through a first round of RT-PCR. Each CDR3 protein gets one entry after TCRdb re-called the multiplex PCR reads with MiXCR. The sample lists about 110,000 distinct CDR3 sequences, about 15% seen once, with around 42% in the top ten. Sequencing used blood. The receptors derive from a woman aged 50 to 60 with Graves' hyperthyroidism.

This clonotype was seen ten or more times. This chain uses TRBV12-3 or TRBV12-4 with TRBJ1-2, with unresolved D. V lost 6 bases and J 6 bases, leaving 11 bases between the germline ends. The CDR3 is made up of 12 amino acids. The CDR3 sequence is CASSLKEDGYTF. In DNA form, the CDR3 reads TGTGCCAGCAGCTTGAAAGAGGATGGCTACACCTTC.

This clonotype has a count of ten or more. The rearrangement uses TRBV5-1 and TRBJ2-1; D uncertain. The CDR3 has 15 residues. Looked up from germline, CDR1 is SGHRS and CDR2 is YFSETQ. V dropped 0 bases and J dropped 3 bases, with 10 bases sitting between them. The CDR3 DNA follows: TGCGCCAGCAGCTTGGCGGTTACGGGCTACAATGAGCAGTTCTTC. Protein product: CASSLAVTGYNEQFF.

This clonotype has only one observation. The CDR3 DNA reads as TGTGCCAGCAGCGCCAATCGGGGAGGGGCGGGGAATGAGCAGTTCTTC. Amino acid sequence: CASSANRGGAGNEQFF. The genes are TRBV11-2 and TRBJ2-1; TRBD2 agrees at 7 bases. Per germline, CDR1 SGHAT and CDR2 FQNNGV. The CDR3 is 16 residues long. With V trimmed by 5 bases and J by 7 bases, 14 bases remained unmatched.